These 8 T cell receptor beta chains were all obtained from the same sample, sequenced in a study of blood T cell repertoires in COVID-19. The table came from immunoSEQ multiplex PCR; TCRdb's copy has only in-frame clones and leaves some out. In the table there are roughly 100,000 clones, about 86% of which are singletons. The source material was peripheral blood. All receptors come from a woman aged 80 or over with acute or convalescent COVID-19.

The chain carries TRBV29-1 and TRBJ1-2; 12 bases agree with TRBD1. This CDR3 region has 14 residues. Unmatched junction bases numbered 4, after V lost 4 bases and J lost 4 bases. Germline values: CDR1 SQVTM, CDR2 ANQGSEA. The CDR3 loop is CSVGDRGLVYGYTF. The DNA of the CDR3 is TGCAGCGTTGGGGACAGGGGGCTCGTCTATGGCTACACCTTC.

The J gene is TRBJ1-3, the V gene TRBV5-1; TRBD1 might be the D (5 bases). V lost 3 bases and J 4 bases, leaving 11 bases between the germline ends. The CDR3 runs to 14 residues. Per the germline V gene, CDR1 is SGHRS and CDR2 is YFSETQ. The CDR3 reads CASSWGLQGNTIYF. The CDR3 region has the DNA TGCGCCAGCAGCTGGGGCTTACAGGGAAACACCATATATTTT.

The genes are TRBV6-5 and TRBJ2-2; D is undetermined. Trimming left V 7 bases short and J 4 bases short, with 10 bases between. CDR1 MNHEY and CDR2 SVGAGI come from the germline V gene. The CDR3 has 13 residues. CDR3 loop: CASTASGTGELFF. CDR3 DNA: TGTGCCAGCACTGCCTCGGGCACCGGGGAGCTGTTTTTT.

The chain has TRBV28 and TRBJ2-1; 8 bases are shared with TRBD1. The germline V gene has CDR1 MDHEN and CDR2 SYDVKM. With V trimmed by 4 bases and J by 4 bases, 6 bases remained unmatched. The CDR3 is 15 amino acids. The CDR3 spells CASSSGQDRYNEQFF. The CDR3, as DNA: TGTGCCAGCAGTTCGGGACAGGACCGTTACAATGAGCAGTTCTTC.

The V and J genes are TRBV4-2 and TRBJ1-4, with 10 positions matching TRBD1. The CDR3 totals 17 residues. The junction had 10 bases not matched to a gene; V was cut back by 4 bases and J by 5 bases. Per germline, CDR1 LGHNA and CDR2 YNFKEQ. CDR3 loop: CASSPNLVGQGNEKLFF. CDR3 nucleotide sequence: TGTGCCAGCAGCCCCAACTTAGTGGGACAGGGGAATGAAAAACTGTTTTTT.

The chain has TRBV20-1 and TRBJ1-2, with D unresolved. With 8 bases removed from V and 8 bases from J, the gap between germline ends came to 6 bases. CDR1 and CDR2 from the germline V gene are DFQATT and SNEGSKA (reference sequence). The CDR3 sequence is 8 residues long. The CDR3 DNA sequence: TGCAGTCTTGAGGGCTACACCTTC. It specifies CSLEGYTF.

J is TRBJ1-2 and V is TRBV5-6, with D maybe TRBD1 (5 bases). Germline V gene data show CDR1 as SGHDT and CDR2 as YYEEEE. The V gene lost 2 bases and the J gene lost 8 bases, with 16 bases spanning the gap. The CDR3 has 14 amino acids. CDR3 protein: CASSLGVGSKGYTF. CDR3 sequence (DNA): TGTGCCAGCAGCTTAGGGGTCGGGTCGAAGGGCTACACCTTC.

The CDR3 spells CASSPWGLDYGYTF. CDR3 nucleotides: TGTGCCAGCAGCCCTTGGGGGCTTGACTATGGCTACACCTTC. V usage is TRBV3-1 (or the pseudogene TRBV3-2) and J usage is TRBJ1-2, with D perhaps TRBD1 (6 bases). The V gene's germline CDR1 is LGHDT and CDR2 YNNKEL (reference sequence). CDR3 length: 14 residues. With 4 bases removed from V and 3 bases from J, the gap between germline ends came to 12 bases.